Below, 6 T cell receptor beta chains from the same sample are listed, as sequenced in a study of blood T cell repertoires in COVID-19. Assay: immunoSEQ multiplex PCR; the TCRdb copy retains only in-frame clones and omits some. The repertoire consists of 250,000 to 350,000 clones, with around 87% occurring once and the leading ten covering about 5%. Sequencing was performed on PBMCs or T cells enriched from blood (not recorded which). These TCRs come from a woman aged 25-40 years who had recovered from COVID-19.

The rearrangement joins TRBV25-1 to TRBJ1-1; 8 bases fit TRBD1. This CDR3 region has 15 residues. Germline V gives CDR1 MGHDK, CDR2 SYGVNS. The V and J ends lost 0 bases and 9 bases, in that order; junction bases with no gene match: 9. In nucleotides, the CDR3 is TGTGCCAGCAGTGAATATTTAGGAACAGGGGGAAAAGCTTTCTTT. It translates to CASSEYLGTGGKAFF.

The V and J genes are TRBV6-1 and TRBJ1-6; no reliable D call. The V end lost 2 bases, the J end lost 4 bases, and 9 bases lay between the germline ends. Germline values: CDR1 MNHNS, CDR2 SASEGT. The CDR3 length is 15 residues. CDR3 residues: CASSEWTFYNSPLHF. Written as DNA, the CDR3 is TGTGCCAGCAGTGAATGGACTTTTTATAATTCACCCCTCCACTTT.

The chain couples TRBV7-2 to TRBJ1-1; D gene uncertain. The CDR3 has 15 residues. V was cut by 2 bases and J by 8 bases, with 18 bases left in between. From germline, CDR1 is SGHTA and CDR2 FQGNSA. The CDR3 bases are TGTGCCAGCAGCTTAACAGCGGGAGGAGGCAGGGAAGCTTTCTTT. Protein: CASSLTAGGGREAFF.

This sequence joins TRBV7-2 and TRBJ2-3; D perhaps matches TRBD2 (5 bases). Trimming cost V 3 bases and J 5 bases, with 12 bases left between them. The CDR3 is 14 residues long. Germline lookup yields CDR1 SGHTA and CDR2 FQGNSA. In nucleotides, the CDR3 is TGTGCCAGCAGCTTTCGAGGGAGTATAGATACGCAGTATTTT. It translates to CASSFRGSIDTQYF.

This chain links TRBV7-8 with TRBJ2-7; D gene uncertain. The CDR3 has 15 amino acids. Trimming took off 3 bases at V and 3 bases at J, with 15 bases between the two ends. Looked up from germline, CDR1 is SGHVS and CDR2 is FQNEAQ. CDR3 in DNA: TGTGCCAGCAGCTTCGGCCGGGTCCCCCTCTACGAGCAGTACTTC. Protein product: CASSFGRVPLYEQYF.

The chain uses TRBV23-1 and TRBJ2-1, with D maybe TRBD2 (5 bases). Being an ORF, TRBV23-1 has a function that is uncertain. Trimming stripped 8 bases from V and 7 bases from J, with 18 bases between. This CDR3 is 14 amino acids long. The CDR3, as DNA: TGCGCCAGCCCACCCTCCGGGGTCTGGAATGAGCAGTTCTTC. Translated: CASPPSGVWNEQFF.